One sample yielded the 28 T cell receptor beta chains listed below, sequenced in a study of T cell responses to AZD1222 COVID-19 vaccine. Assay: immunoSEQ multiplex PCR; the TCRdb copy retains only in-frame clones and omits some. This sample carries 70,000 to 95,000 clones, around 87% of them seen once, and the ten largest clones take approximately 5%. Sequences were derived from peripheral blood, sampled on day 0 of MenACWY control vaccination. The receptors derive from an adult in good health.

The CDR3 DNA reads as TGTGCCAGCAGCCACCTCACAGATACGCAGTATTTT. As protein: CASSHLTDTQYF. V is TRBV3-1 (or the pseudogene TRBV3-2) and J is TRBJ2-3; D not resolved. Germline V CDR1 and CDR2: LGHDT, YNNKEL (reference sequence). The V end lost 3 bases, the J end lost 2 bases, and 3 bases lay between the germline ends. This CDR3 comprises 12 residues.

The rearrangement uses TRBV7-2 and TRBJ1-5, with D uncertain. Trimming shortened V by 5 bases and J by 3 bases, and 11 bases separated the two germline ends. This CDR3 contains 14 residues. Germline CDR1 and CDR2: SGHTA and FQGNSA. CDR3 sequence (DNA): TGTGCCAGCAGCCTTCCGGGGTACAATCAGCCCCAGCATTTT. It codes for CASSLPGYNQPQHF.

A single count supports this clone. The chain is built from TRBV7-2 and TRBJ2-6, with D uncertain. Germline lookup yields CDR1 SGHTA and CDR2 FQGNSA. CDR3 length: 14 residues. The V end lost 4 bases, the J end lost 4 bases, and 8 bases lay between the germline ends. In nucleotides, the CDR3 is TGTGCCAGCAGCTCGAGCTCCGGGGCCAACGTCCTGACTTTC. Its protein is CASSSSSGANVLTF.

J is TRBJ2-7 and V is TRBV5-1; the match to TRBD1 covers 8 bases. V trimming: 4 bases; J trimming: 2 bases; junction bases outside the gene matches: 8. The length of the CDR3 is 15 residues. Germline CDR1 and CDR2: SGHRS and YFSETQ. The CDR3 DNA reads TGCGCCAGCAGCCTCACGGGACAGGTGACCTACGAGCAGTACTTC. It encodes CASSLTGQVTYEQYF.

The J gene is TRBJ1-6, the V gene TRBV5-1; D is uncertain. Looked up from germline, CDR1 is SGHRS and CDR2 is YFSETQ. The CDR3 contains 13 residues. V lost 4 bases and J 7 bases, leaving 9 bases between the germline ends. This CDR3 is CASSNDFNSPLHF. The CDR3 region has the DNA TGCGCCAGCAGCAACGATTTCAATTCACCCCTCCACTTT.

The chain carries TRBV30 and TRBJ2-3, with D tentatively TRBD1 or TRBD2 (6 bases each). This CDR3 comprises 12 residues. The germline CDR1 and CDR2 sequences are GTSNPN and SVGIG (reference sequence). This chain's CDR3 is CGGGGSTDTQYF. DNA of the CDR3: TGTGGCGGAGGGGGGTCCACAGATACGCAGTATTTT. Filled out from reference TRBV30 and TRBJ2-3, the complete variable domain reads SQTIHQWPATLVQPVGSPLSLECTVEGTSNPNLYWYRQAAGRGLQLLFYSVGIGQISSEVPQNLSASRPQDRQFILSSKKLLLSDSGFYLCGGGGSTDTQYFGPGTRLTVL.

Here the CDR3 DNA reads TGCAGCGTTTCGGGACTAGCGGGAGCCTACGAGCAGTACTTC. Its translation: CSVSGLAGAYEQYF. This chain connects TRBV29-1 to TRBJ2-7; 14 bases map to TRBD2. The CDR3 runs 14 residues. V lost 5 bases to trimming and J lost 2 bases; unmatched junction nucleotides: 2. Germline assignment: CDR1 SQVTM and CDR2 ANQGSEA.

The chain joins TRBV7-3 to TRBJ2-1; 12 nucleotides match TRBD2. Germline V CDR1 and CDR2: SGHTA, FQGTGA. CDR3 length: 15 residues. Losses at the gene ends were 5 bases for V and 4 bases for J; bases not matched to a gene: 3. CDR3 sequence (DNA): TGTGCCAGCAGCCCCGGGACTAGCGGGTACAATGAGCAGTTCTTC. Its protein product is CASSPGTSGYNEQFF.

This clone was seen only a few times. This rearrangement joins TRBV7-9 to TRBJ1-5; TRBD1 agrees at 10 bases. V dropped 6 bases and J dropped 5; count of bases not matched to a gene: 1. The CDR3 extends over 13 amino acids. Per germline, CDR1 SEHNR and CDR2 FQNEAQ (reference sequence). The CDR3 nucleotides are TGTGCCAGCAGAGGACAGGGGGATCAGCCCCAGCATTTT. Amino acid sequence: CASRGQGDQPQHF.

The V and J genes are TRBV6-6 and TRBJ1-3; 8 bases are shared with TRBD1. Trimming at V came to 8 bases and at J to 3 bases, leaving 9 bases not matched to a gene. The CDR3 is 15 residues long. Per germline, CDR1 MNHNY and CDR2 SVGAGI (reference sequence). The DNA of the CDR3 is TGTGCCAGCTGTGCATTCGGGACAGGTGGAAACACCATATATTTT. Residues: CASCAFGTGGNTIYF.

This chain joins TRBV18 and TRBJ2-1, with no clear D. The V gene lost 8 bases and the J gene lost 1 base, with 21 bases spanning the gap. Germline-derived CDR1 and CDR2 are KGHSH and LQKENI. This CDR3 region has 17 residues. CDR3 DNA: TGTGCCAGCCGCTCTGGTGGGCGGATGGAATCCTACAATGAGCAGTTCTTC. Protein sequence: CASRSGGRMESYNEQFF.

The gene calls are TRBV19 and TRBJ1-4, with unresolved D. The CDR3 totals 15 residues. V was cut by 5 bases and J by 0 bases, with 10 bases left in between. Germline V gives CDR1 LNHDA, CDR2 SQIVND (reference sequence). This CDR3 is CASSSEVATNEKLFF. In nucleotides, the CDR3 is TGTGCCAGTAGTTCCGAGGTTGCAACTAATGAAAAACTGTTTTTT.

The gene calls are TRBV11-2 and TRBJ2-5, with 8 bases matching TRBD2. Per germline, CDR1 SGHAT and CDR2 FQNNGV. This CDR3 comprises 15 residues. The junction had 10 bases not matched to a gene; V was cut back by 4 bases and J by 6 bases. CDR3 sequence (DNA): TGTGCCAGCAGCTCCCTAGCGGGCCCTGAGAAGACCCAGTACTTC. This gives the protein CASSSLAGPEKTQYF. The whole variable domain, remainder taken from reference TRBV11-2 and TRBJ2-5, is EAGVAQSPRYKIIEKRQSVAFWCNPISGHATLYWYQQILGQGPKLLIQFQNNGVVDDSQLPKDRFSAERLKGVDSTLKIQPAKLEDSAVYLCASSSLAGPEKTQYFGPGTRLLVL.

The V and J genes are TRBV2 and TRBJ2-5; 12 positions agree with TRBD1. This CDR3 has 14 amino acids. Germline assignment: CDR1 SNHLY and CDR2 FYNNEI. J was trimmed by 10 bases and V by 2 bases; bases with no gene match: 5. The CDR3 is CASSELGQGAIQYF. CDR3 sequence (DNA): TGTGCCAGCAGTGAATTGGGACAGGGGGCGATCCAGTACTTC.

The chain has TRBV6-5 and TRBJ1-5; D may be TRBD1 (5 bases). CDR1 MNHEY and CDR2 SVGAGI come from the germline V gene. Trimming removed 0 bases from V and 7 bases from J, with 7 bases in between. This CDR3 region has 13 residues. CDR3 in amino acids: CASSYSGRQPQHF. The CDR3, as DNA: TGTGCCAGCAGTTACTCGGGACGACAGCCCCAGCATTTT.

The rearrangement uses TRBV27 and TRBJ2-2, with 11 nucleotides matching TRBD2. Germline CDR1 is MNHEY and CDR2 is SMNVEV (reference sequence). The J segment lost 7 bases and the V segment lost 5 bases, leaving 12 bases of the junction unmatched. The length of the CDR3 is 17 residues. CDR3: CASSTGTSGIGIGELFF. The CDR3, as DNA: TGTGCCAGCAGTACCGGGACTAGCGGAATAGGGATCGGGGAGCTGTTTTTT.

This clone was observed once. The chain carries TRBV2 and TRBJ2-2, with 7 nucleotides matching TRBD2. In germline, CDR1 is SNHLY, CDR2 FYNNEI. This CDR3 has 16 residues. Trimming cost V 4 bases and J 5 bases; bases outside gene matches: 10. CDR3 region: CASSVRGRAGTGELFF. The CDR3 coding sequence is TGTGCCAGCAGTGTAAGAGGGAGGGCCGGGACCGGGGAGCTGTTTTTT.

This rearrangement joins TRBV7-2 to TRBJ2-2; D is unresolved. Trimming removed 3 bases from V and 4 bases from J, with 6 bases in between. The CDR3 length is 13 residues. CDR1 SGHTA and CDR2 FQGNSA come from the germline V gene. CDR3 protein: CASSFDSTGELFF. The CDR3 DNA reads TGTGCCAGCAGCTTCGACTCCACCGGGGAGCTGTTTTTT.

This chain joins TRBV29-1 and TRBJ1-5, with a possible D match to TRBD1 (5 bases). Trimming took 6 bases from V and 3 from J, leaving 12 bases between them. The germline gives CDR1 SQVTM, CDR2 ANQGSEA. The CDR3 spans 13 residues. The CDR3 protein is CSVATGPNQPQHF. The CDR3, as DNA: TGCAGCGTGGCCACAGGTCCCAATCAGCCCCAGCATTTT.

This chain joins TRBV11-2 and TRBJ2-7; D is tentatively TRBD1 or TRBD2 (6 bases each). Trimming shortened V by 8 bases and J by 0 bases, and 26 bases separated the two germline ends. This CDR3 has 18 residues. Germline CDR1 reads SGHAT; CDR2 reads FQNNGV. The CDR3 region has the DNA TGTGCCAGCGGGGGGCTTAGAAACCCCGGGAGTATCTCCTACGAGCAGTACTTC. Encoded protein: CASGGLRNPGSISYEQYF.

This chain connects TRBV19 to TRBJ2-7; D is unclear. Per the germline V gene, CDR1 is LNHDA and CDR2 is SQIVND (reference sequence). This CDR3 is built from 15 residues. Trimming took 1 base from V and 3 from J, leaving 13 bases between them. CDR3 amino acids: CASSIGDPRVYEQYF. DNA for the CDR3: TGTGCCAGTAGTATAGGGGATCCCCGGGTCTACGAGCAGTACTTC.

The CDR3 spells CASSLESRIEAFF. For the CDR3, the DNA is TGTGCCAGCAGCTTAGAGTCGCGGATTGAAGCTTTCTTT. The V call is TRBV7-2, the J call TRBJ1-1; the D is unclear. The CDR3 consists of 13 residues. Trimming shortened V by 1 base and J by 7 bases, and 10 bases separated the two germline ends. Germline-derived CDR1 and CDR2 are SGHTA and FQGNSA.

The chain links TRBV7-2 to TRBJ2-5; TRBD1 is a possible D gene (6 bases). Looked up from germline, CDR1 is SGHTA and CDR2 is FQGNSA. This CDR3 is 14 amino acids long. V gave up 5 bases and J gave up 1 base, with 11 bases separating them. DNA of the CDR3: TGTGCCAGCAGCCCTGACAGGCTCCAAGAGACCCAGTACTTC. Protein: CASSPDRLQETQYF.

This chain uses TRBV6-6 with TRBJ1-1; D may be TRBD1 (5 bases). CDR1 and CDR2 from the germline V gene are MNHNY and SVGAGI (reference sequence). V was shortened by 6 bases and J by 2 bases, with 19 bases between the two germline ends. CDR3 length equals 16 residues. The CDR3 DNA is TGTGCCAGCAGGTACGCCAGTGGACACTACAACACTGAAGCTTTCTTT. It yields the protein CASRYASGHYNTEAFF.

V is TRBV10-3 and J is TRBJ1-2; 9 nucleotides line up with TRBD1. Unmatched junction bases numbered 3, after V lost 0 bases and J lost 4 bases. The CDR3 runs 15 residues. CDR1 is ENHRY and CDR2 is SYGVKD in the germline V gene. CDR3 residues: CAISESGTGPYGYTF. The CDR3 DNA sequence: TGTGCCATCAGTGAGTCCGGGACAGGGCCCTATGGCTACACCTTC.

The chain recombines TRBV5-1 with TRBJ2-7; possibly TRBD1 for D (6 bases). V was cut by 4 bases and J by 3 bases, with 20 bases left in between. This CDR3 comprises 16 residues. Germline V lookup: CDR1 SGHRS, CDR2 YFSETQ. The CDR3 nucleotides read TGCGCCAGCAGCCAAAATTCACAGGGTGGAAGCTACGAGCAGTACTTC. Its protein product is CASSQNSQGGSYEQYF.

The V and J genes are TRBV6-5 and TRBJ2-7; tentatively, D is TRBD1 (5 bases). V was clipped by 4 bases and J by 0 bases, with 10 bases between them. In germline, CDR1 is MNHEY, CDR2 SVGAGI. The CDR3 is made up of 14 amino acids. This CDR3 reads CASSLQGSSYEQYF. The CDR3 DNA follows: TGTGCCAGCAGTTTGCAGGGTAGCTCCTACGAGCAGTACTTC.

This chain joins TRBV6-2 or TRBV6-3 and TRBJ1-3; 8 positions agree with TRBD1. Germline V gene lookup returns CDR1 MNHEY and CDR2 SVGEGT. There are 17 residues in the CDR3. The V and J ends lost 2 bases and 2 bases, in that order; junction bases with no gene match: 8. As DNA, the CDR3 is TGTGCCAGCAGTTACCCGGAGACAGGGGCAACTGGAAACACCATATATTTT. Its translation: CASSYPETGATGNTIYF.